This T cell receptor beta chain appears in the sequencing data of a study of T cell changes during pregnancy in multiple sclerosis. Germline V gene lookup returns CDR1 SEHNR and CDR2 FQNEAQ (reference sequence). V lost 6 bases, J lost 7 bases, and 15 bases lay in between. The CDR3 spans 13 residues. The sample holds one count of this clone. Sequenced by immunoSEQ multiplex PCR; TCRdb stores in-frame clones only, minus some. The data contain under 75,000 clones, about 93% of them singletons. This sample comprised peripheral blood, obtained in the third trimester of pregnancy. The chain couples TRBV7-9 to TRBJ1-1; a possible D gene is TRBD1 (5 bases). The clonotype comes from a female donor in good health, enrolled as a control in a pregnancy study. CDR3 nucleotide sequence: TGTGCCAGCAGGACGAGCGGGGGGAATGAAGCTTTCTTT. This encodes CASRTSGGNEAFF.